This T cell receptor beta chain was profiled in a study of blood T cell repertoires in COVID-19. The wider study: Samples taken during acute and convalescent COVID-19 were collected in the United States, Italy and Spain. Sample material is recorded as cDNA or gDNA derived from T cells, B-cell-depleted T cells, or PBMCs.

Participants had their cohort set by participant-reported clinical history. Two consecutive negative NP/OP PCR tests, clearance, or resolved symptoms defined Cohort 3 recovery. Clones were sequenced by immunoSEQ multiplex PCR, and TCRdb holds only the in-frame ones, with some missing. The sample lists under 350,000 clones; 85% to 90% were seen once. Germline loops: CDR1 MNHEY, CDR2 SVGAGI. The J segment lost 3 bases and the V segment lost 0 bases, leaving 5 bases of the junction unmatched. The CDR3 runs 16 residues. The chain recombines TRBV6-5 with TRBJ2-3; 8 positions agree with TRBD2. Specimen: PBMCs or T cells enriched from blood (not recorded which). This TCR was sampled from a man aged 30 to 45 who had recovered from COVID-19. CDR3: CASSYSGLVRTDTQYF. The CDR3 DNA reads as TGTGCCAGCAGTTACTCGGGACTAGTAAGAACAGATACGCAGTATTTT.